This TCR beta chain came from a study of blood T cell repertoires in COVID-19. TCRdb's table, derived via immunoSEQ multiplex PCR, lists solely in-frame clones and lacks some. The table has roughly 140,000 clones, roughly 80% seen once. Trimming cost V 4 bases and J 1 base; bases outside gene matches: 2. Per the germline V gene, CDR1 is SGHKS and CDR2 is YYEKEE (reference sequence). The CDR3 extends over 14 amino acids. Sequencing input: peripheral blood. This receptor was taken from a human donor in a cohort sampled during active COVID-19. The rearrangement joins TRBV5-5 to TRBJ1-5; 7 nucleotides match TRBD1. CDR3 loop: CASSLQGSNQPQHF. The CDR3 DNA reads TGTGCCAGCAGCCTACAGGGGAGCAATCAGCCCCAGCATTTT.